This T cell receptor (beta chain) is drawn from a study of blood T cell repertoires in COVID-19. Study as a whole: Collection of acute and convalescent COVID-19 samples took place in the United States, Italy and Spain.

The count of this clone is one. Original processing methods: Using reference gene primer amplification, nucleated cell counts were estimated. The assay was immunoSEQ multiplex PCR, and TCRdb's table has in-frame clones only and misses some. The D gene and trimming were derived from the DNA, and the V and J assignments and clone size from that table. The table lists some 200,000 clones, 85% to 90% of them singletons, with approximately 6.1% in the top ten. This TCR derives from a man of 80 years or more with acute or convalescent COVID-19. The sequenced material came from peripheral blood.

The CDR3 loop reads CASSQAYEQFF. The CDR3 DNA reads as TGTGCCAGCAGCCAAGCGTATGAGCAGTTCTTC. The chain joins TRBV3-1 (or the pseudogene TRBV3-2) to TRBJ2-1; D not resolved. Trimming stripped 1 base from V and 8 bases from J, with 3 bases between. Germline V gives CDR1 LGHDT, CDR2 YNNKEL (reference sequence). The CDR3 is 11 amino acids.